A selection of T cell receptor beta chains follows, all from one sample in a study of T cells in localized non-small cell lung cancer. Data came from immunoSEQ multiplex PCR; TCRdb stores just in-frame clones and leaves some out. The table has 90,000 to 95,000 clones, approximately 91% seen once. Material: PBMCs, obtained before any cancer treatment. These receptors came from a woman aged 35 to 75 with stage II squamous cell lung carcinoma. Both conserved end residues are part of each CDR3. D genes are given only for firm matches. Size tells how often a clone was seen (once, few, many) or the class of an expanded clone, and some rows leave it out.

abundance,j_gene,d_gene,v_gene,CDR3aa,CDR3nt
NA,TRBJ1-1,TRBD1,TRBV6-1,CASSDGTGDTEAFF,TGTGCCAGCAGTGATGGGACAGGGGACACTGAAGCTTTCTTT
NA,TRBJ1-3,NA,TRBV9,CASGGLGNTIYF,TGTGCCAGTGGGGGTCTTGGAAACACCATATATTTT
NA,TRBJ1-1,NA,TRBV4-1,CASSQAQSTEAFF,TGCGCCAGCAGCCAAGCCCAGAGTACCGAAGCTTTCTTT
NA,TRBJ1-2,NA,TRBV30,CAWSVRGYGYTF,TGTGCCTGGAGTGTACGGGGCTATGGCTACACCTTC
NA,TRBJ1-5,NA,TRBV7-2,CASSLADKIGQPQHF,TGTGCCAGCAGCTTAGCAGACAAAATCGGGCAGCCCCAGCATTTT
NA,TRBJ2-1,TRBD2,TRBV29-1,CSAGGTSIYNEQFF,TGCAGCGCCGGAGGGACTAGCATATACAATGAGCAGTTCTTC
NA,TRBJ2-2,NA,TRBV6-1,CASSERQRGTGELFF,TGTGCCAGCAGTGAAAGACAGAGGGGAACCGGGGAGCTGTTTTTT
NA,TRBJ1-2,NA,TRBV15,CATSRDRRLYGYTF,TGTGCCACCAGCAGAGATAGACGGCTCTATGGCTACACCTTC
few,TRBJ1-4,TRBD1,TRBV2,CASSINRGLGEKLFF,TGTGCCAGCAGTATAAACAGGGGGCTTGGTGAAAAACTGTTTTTT
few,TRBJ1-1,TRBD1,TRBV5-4,CASSLGLGQSTEAFF,TGTGCCAGCAGCTTGGGCCTGGGACAGAGCACTGAAGCTTTCTTT
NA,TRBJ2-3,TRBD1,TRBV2,CASSDRTGLSTDTQYF,TGTGCCAGCAGCGATCGGACAGGGTTAAGCACAGATACGCAGTATTTT
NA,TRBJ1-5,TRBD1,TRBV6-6,CASSLPDRGQPQHF,TGTGCCAGCAGCTTACCCGACAGGGGTCAGCCCCAGCATTTT
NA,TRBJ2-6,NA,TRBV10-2,CASSERAQGANVLTF,TGCGCCAGCAGTGAGCGGGCACAGGGGGCCAACGTCCTGACTTTC
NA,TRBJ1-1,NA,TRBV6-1,CASSPQIRTEAFF,TGTGCCAGCTCCCCCCAGATTAGGACTGAAGCTTTCTTT